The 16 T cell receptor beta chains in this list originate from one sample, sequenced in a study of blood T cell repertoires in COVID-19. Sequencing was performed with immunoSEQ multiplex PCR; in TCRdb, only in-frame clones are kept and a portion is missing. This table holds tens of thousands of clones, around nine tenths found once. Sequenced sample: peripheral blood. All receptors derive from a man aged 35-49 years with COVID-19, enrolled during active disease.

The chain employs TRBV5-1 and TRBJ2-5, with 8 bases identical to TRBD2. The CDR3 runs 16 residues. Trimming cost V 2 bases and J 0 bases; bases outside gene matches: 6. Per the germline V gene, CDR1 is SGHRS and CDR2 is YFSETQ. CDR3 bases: TGCGCCAGCAGCTTACTCAGTAGCGGGGACCAAGAGACCCAGTACTTC. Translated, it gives CASSLLSSGDQETQYF.

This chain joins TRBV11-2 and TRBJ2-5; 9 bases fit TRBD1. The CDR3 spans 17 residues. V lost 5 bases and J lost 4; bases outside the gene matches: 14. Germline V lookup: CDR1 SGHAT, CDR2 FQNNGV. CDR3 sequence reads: CASSLVYRTGVLETQYF. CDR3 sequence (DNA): TGTGCCAGCAGCCTCGTATATCGGACAGGGGTGTTAGAGACCCAGTACTTC.

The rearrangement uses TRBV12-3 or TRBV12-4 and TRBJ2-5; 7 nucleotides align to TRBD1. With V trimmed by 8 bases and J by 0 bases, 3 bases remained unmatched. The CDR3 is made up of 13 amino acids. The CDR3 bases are TGTGCCAGCTCCGGACAGGACCAAGAGACCCAGTACTTC. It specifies CASSGQDQETQYF.

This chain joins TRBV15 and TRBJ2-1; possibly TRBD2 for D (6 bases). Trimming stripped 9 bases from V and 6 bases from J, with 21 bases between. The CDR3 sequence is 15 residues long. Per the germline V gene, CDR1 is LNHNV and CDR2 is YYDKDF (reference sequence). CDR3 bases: TGTGCCACAAGCCGGGGGTCCCCAGACCCCAATGAGCAGTTCTTC. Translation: CATSRGSPDPNEQFF.

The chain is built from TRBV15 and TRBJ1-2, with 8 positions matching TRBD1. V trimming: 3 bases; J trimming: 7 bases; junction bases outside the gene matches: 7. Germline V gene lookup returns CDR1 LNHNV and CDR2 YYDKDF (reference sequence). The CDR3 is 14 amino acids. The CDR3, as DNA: TGTGCCACCAGCAGCAGGGGGCAGCGGGGTGGCTACACCTTC. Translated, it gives CATSSRGQRGGYTF.

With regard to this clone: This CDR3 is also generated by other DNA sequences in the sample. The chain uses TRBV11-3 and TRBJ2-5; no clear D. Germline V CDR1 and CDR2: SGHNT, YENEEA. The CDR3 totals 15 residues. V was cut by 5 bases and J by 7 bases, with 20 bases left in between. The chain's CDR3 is CASSATPPPTGTQYF. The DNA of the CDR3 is TGTGCCAGCAGCGCAACGCCCCCACCCACGGGGACCCAGTACTTC.

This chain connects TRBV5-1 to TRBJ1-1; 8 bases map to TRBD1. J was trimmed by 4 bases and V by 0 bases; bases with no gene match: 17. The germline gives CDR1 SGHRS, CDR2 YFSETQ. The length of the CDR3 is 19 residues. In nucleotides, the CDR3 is TGCGCCAGCAGCTTGGGCTTTCTCAGGGGGCGCGGACGGAGCACTGAAGCTTTCTTT. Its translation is CASSLGFLRGRGRSTEAFF.

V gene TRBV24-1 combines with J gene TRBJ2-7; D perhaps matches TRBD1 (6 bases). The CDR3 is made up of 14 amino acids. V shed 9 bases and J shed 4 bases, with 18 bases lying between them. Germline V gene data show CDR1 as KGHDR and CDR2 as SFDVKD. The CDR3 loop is CATVSRTAVYEQYF. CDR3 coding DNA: TGTGCCACCGTGAGCCGGACAGCCGTTTACGAGCAGTACTTC.

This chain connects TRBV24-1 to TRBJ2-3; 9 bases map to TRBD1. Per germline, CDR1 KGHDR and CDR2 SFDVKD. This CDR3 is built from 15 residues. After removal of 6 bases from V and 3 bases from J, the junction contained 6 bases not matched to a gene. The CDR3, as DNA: TGTGCCACCAGTCCGGGACAGGGTACGACAGATACGCAGTATTTT. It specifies CATSPGQGTTDTQYF.

CDR3 residues: CASSGGTASFSNQPQHF. In DNA form, the CDR3 reads TGTGCCAGCAGTGGAGGGACAGCCAGCTTTAGCAATCAGCCCCAGCATTTT. The chain combines TRBV6-1 with TRBJ1-5; TRBD1 aligns across 7 bases. This CDR3 has 17 amino acids. CDR1 MNHNS and CDR2 SASEGT come from the germline V gene. Trimming at V came to 4 bases and at J to 0 bases, leaving 9 bases not matched to a gene.

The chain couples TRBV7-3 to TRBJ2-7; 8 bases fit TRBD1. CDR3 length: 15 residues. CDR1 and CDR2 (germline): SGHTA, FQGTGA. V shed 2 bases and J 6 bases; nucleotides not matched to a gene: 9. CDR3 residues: CASSLDGGRGLEQYF. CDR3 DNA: TGTGCCAGCAGCTTAGATGGAGGCAGGGGGCTCGAGCAGTACTTC. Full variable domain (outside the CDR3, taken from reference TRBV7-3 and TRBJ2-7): GAGVSQTPSNKVTEKGKYVELRCDPISGHTALYWYRQSLGQGPEFLIYFQGTGAADDSGLPNDRFFAVRPEGSVSTLKIQRTERGDSAVYLCASSLDGGRGLEQYFGPGTRLTVT.

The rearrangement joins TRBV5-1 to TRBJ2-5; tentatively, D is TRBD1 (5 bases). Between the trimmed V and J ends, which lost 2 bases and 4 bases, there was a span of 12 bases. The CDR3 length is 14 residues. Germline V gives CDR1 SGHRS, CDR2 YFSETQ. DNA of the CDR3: TGCGCCAGCAGCTTCTGGGGCAGTCGAGAGACCCAGTACTTC. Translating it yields CASSFWGSRETQYF.

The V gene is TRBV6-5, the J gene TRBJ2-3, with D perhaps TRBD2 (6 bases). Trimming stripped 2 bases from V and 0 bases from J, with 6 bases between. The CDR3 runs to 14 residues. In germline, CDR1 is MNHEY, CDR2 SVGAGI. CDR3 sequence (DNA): TGTGCCAGCAGTTACCTAGCGAGCACAGATACGCAGTATTTT. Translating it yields CASSYLASTDTQYF.

The CDR3 DNA reads as TGTGCCAGTAGTATTCACCCCGGGACAGACTACACCGGGGAGCTGTTTTTT. Translation: CASSIHPGTDYTGELFF. The genes are TRBV19 and TRBJ2-2; 7 bases fit TRBD1. The length of the CDR3 is 17 residues. The germline V gene has CDR1 LNHDA and CDR2 SQIVND (reference sequence). The ends lost 3 bases at V and 3 bases at J; junction bases unmatched: 10.

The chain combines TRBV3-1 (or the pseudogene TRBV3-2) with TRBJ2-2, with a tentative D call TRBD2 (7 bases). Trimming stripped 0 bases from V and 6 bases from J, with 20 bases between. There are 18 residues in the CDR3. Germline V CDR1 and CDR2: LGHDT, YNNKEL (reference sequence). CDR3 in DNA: TGTGCCAGCAGCCAAGAGGACGGGGGGCTGGGGAAGGCCGGGGAGCTGTTTTTT. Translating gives CASSQEDGGLGKAGELFF.

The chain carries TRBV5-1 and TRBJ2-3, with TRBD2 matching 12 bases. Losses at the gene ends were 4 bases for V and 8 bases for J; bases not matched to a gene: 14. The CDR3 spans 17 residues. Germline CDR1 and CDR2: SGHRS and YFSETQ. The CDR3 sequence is CASSITSGGTTQGTQYF. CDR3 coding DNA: TGCGCCAGCAGCATAACTAGCGGGGGGACGACACAGGGTACGCAGTATTTT.